This paragraph reports one T cell receptor (beta chain). This specimen belongs to a study of T cell changes during pregnancy in multiple sclerosis. Produced via immunoSEQ multiplex PCR; TCRdb's table is partial and in-frame only. The table records tens of thousands of clones, roughly 90% of them present only once. The CDR3 covers 15 residues. The ends lost 7 bases at V and 6 bases at J; junction bases unmatched: 11. Germline V gene data show CDR1 as MNHEY and CDR2 as SVGAGI. This specimen consisted of peripheral blood, obtained after pregnancy. The gene calls are TRBV6-5 and TRBJ2-7; 11 bases are shared with TRBD2. The clonotype originates from a female donor in good health, enrolled as a control in a pregnancy study. The CDR3 DNA is TGTGCCAGCACCAGCCCCCCGGGACTAGCGGCCGAGCAGTACTTC. Its translation: CASTSPPGLAAEQYF.